A selection of T cell receptor beta chains follows, all from one sample in a study of post-analysis software for immune sequencing data. TCRdb fed the PCR reads into MiXCR, producing one record per CDR3 protein. The sample yields approximately 400,000 distinct CDR3 sequences, about a third seen once. The sample comprised blood. The receptors stem from a girl aged 10 to 17 with multiple sclerosis. Each CDR3 is given with its conserved first and last residue. D genes are given only for firm matches. Clone size is shown for a subset of rows, as once, few, many or a class of expanded clone.

d_gene,v_gene,j_gene,abundance,CDR3nt,CDR3aa
.,TRBV20-1,TRBJ2-7,few,TGCAGTGCTAGAGGGCGGGGTAGGGGCGAGCAGTACTTC,CSARGRGRGEQYF
.,TRBV6-6,TRBJ1-3,.,TGTGCCAGCAGTTTCTCTGACCTCCACGCCGGGGGAAACACCATATATTTT,CASSFSDLHAGGNTIYF
.,TRBV11-1,TRBJ2-5,.,TGTGCCAGCAGCTTAGCGTCGACAGTACAAGAGACCCAGTACTTC,CASSLASTVQETQYF
TRBD1,TRBV28,TRBJ2-7,few,TGTGCCAGCAGTTACAACAGGGGAACCTACGAGCAGTACTTC,CASSYNRGTYEQYF
.,TRBV7-9,TRBJ2-1,.,TGTGCCAGCAGCTTTAGCCAAGCAAGCAGTCCTAACTGGGATGAGCAGTTCTTC,CASSFSQASSPNWDEQFF
.,TRBV6-5,TRBJ2-5,.,TGTGCCAGCAGAGACGTACCTCGAGAGACCCAGTACTTC,CASRDVPRETQYF
.,TRBV7-2,TRBJ2-7,few,TGTGCCAGCAGTTCCCGGCCGGCCTACGAGCAGTACTTC,CASSSRPAYEQYF
.,TRBV7-9,TRBJ1-2,.,TGTGCCAGCAGCTGGGATGGCCCTTATGGCTACACCTTC,CASSWDGPYGYTF
.,TRBV6-1,TRBJ2-3,few,TGTGCCAGCAGTGAGAGGGGAAATACGCAGTATTTT,CASSERGNTQYF
TRBD1,TRBV12-3/TRBV12-4,TRBJ1-6,few,TGTGCCAGCAGTTACCCAGGGGGCTGGGGTTCACCCCTCCACTTT,CASSYPGGWGSPLHF
TRBD2,TRBV12-3/TRBV12-4,TRBJ2-4,once,TGTGCCAGCAGTTTGGGCGGGGGGGCCGTGGAGCAGTACTTC,CASSLGGGAVEQYF
TRBD2,TRBV7-2,TRBJ2-3,.,TGTGCCAGCAGTCCCTGGGCCGGGACTAGCGGGGGGGCCGGAGATACGCAGTATTTT,CASSPWAGTSGGAGDTQYF
.,TRBV11-2,TRBJ2-7,few,TGTGCCAGCAGCCCCAGACAGGATTCCTACGAGCAGTACTTC,CASSPRQDSYEQYF
.,TRBV25-1,TRBJ2-3,.,TGTGCCCATCCAAATAGGGTGGGGACAGATACGCAGTATTTT,CAHPNRVGTDTQYF
.,TRBV6-2/TRBV6-3,TRBJ1-2,.,TGTGCCAGCGGGCGTCCTAACTATGGCTACACCTTC,CASGRPNYGYTF
.,TRBV12-3/TRBV12-4,TRBJ1-2,few,TGTGCCAGCACCCCTACCGAGACCCGGGGGAATGGCTACACCTTC,CASTPTETRGNGYTF
.,TRBV5-1,TRBJ2-2,.,TGCGCCAGCAGCTTGACAGGGTGGCTGGACACCGGGGAGCTGTTTTTT,CASSLTGWLDTGELFF
.,TRBV25-1,TRBJ1-1,.,TGTGCCAGCAGTGAATCTTCCGGCAGGGCCTACAACACTGAAGCTTTCTTT,CASSESSGRAYNTEAFF
.,TRBV6-5,TRBJ2-5,few,TGTGCCAGCAGTTACTCGTCAAAAATGGAGACCCAGTACTTC,CASSYSSKMETQYF
.,TRBV12-3/TRBV12-4,TRBJ2-7,few,TGTGCCAGCAGTCCCGCGTACTCCTACGAGCAGTACTTC,CASSPAYSYEQYF
.,TRBV12-5,TRBJ2-2,.,TGTGCTAGTGGTTTGACCTGGTGTACCGGGGAGCTGTTTTTT,CASGLTWCTGELFF
TRBD1,TRBV20-1,TRBJ1-1,few,TGCAGTGCTCGAGCCGGACAGGGGGGAACTTTCTTT,CSARAGQGGTFF
TRBD1,TRBV7-8,TRBJ2-7,.,TGTGCCAGCAGCTTATCCCGAACAGGGGGCCGGTTCGGGGAGCAGTACTTC,CASSLSRTGGRFGEQYF
.,TRBV19,TRBJ2-1,.,TGTGCCAGTATCCCTCGGGGCTCCTACAATGAGCAGTTCTTC,CASIPRGSYNEQFF
TRBD1,TRBV7-9,TRBJ1-1,.,TGTGCCAGCAGCCGCGGACAGGGGAGGAAAGCTTTCTTT,CASSRGQGRKAFF